This record looks at one TCR beta chain sequence and its context. Its cognate antigen is unknown. The data belong to a study of T cell responses to AZD1222 COVID-19 vaccine. Study results and limitations: Breadth and depth of Spike-specific TCRs rose after two AZD1222 doses. Spike-wide vaccine-associated CD4 TCRs dominated at 160-218 and 743-854.

Per germline, CDR1 MNHEY and CDR2 SVGEGT. Trimming took off 2 bases at V and 2 bases at J, with 10 bases between the two ends. There are 14 residues in the CDR3. Only in-frame clones appear in the TCRdb table, and some are missing; sequencing was by immunoSEQ multiplex PCR. The table has 140,000 to 150,000 clones, roughly 93% seen once. The genes are TRBV6-2 or TRBV6-3 and TRBJ2-7; a weak D match, TRBD1 (6 bases). The TCR was taken from an adult who had recovered from COVID-19. The input for sequencing was peripheral blood, taken after recovery from COVID-19. The CDR3 nucleotides read TGTGCCAGCAGTTACCTGACAGGCGCCTACGAGCAGTACTTC. Translating gives CASSYLTGAYEQYF.